The rows below give T cell receptor beta chains drawn from one sample of a study of blood T cell repertoires in COVID-19. The data were produced by immunoSEQ multiplex PCR, yet TCRdb's version contains in-frame clones alone and is incomplete. The sample comprises under 200,000 clones, just under 80% of which are singletons, and 6.5% rests with the top ten. The sequenced material came from peripheral blood. The source of these receptors is a man aged 65 to 79 with active or convalescent COVID-19. CDR3s include the opening cysteine and the closing phenylalanine or tryptophan. D genes are given only for firm matches. Size is stated for part of the rows, as once, few or many counts, or as a class when the clone is expanded.

abundance,v_gene,d_gene,j_gene,CDR3aa,CDR3nt
NA,TRBV30,NA,TRBJ1-4,CAWSAGQLLGELFF,TGTGCCTGGAGTGCCGGACAGCTACTAGGGGAACTGTTTTTT
NA,TRBV6-6,NA,TRBJ2-3,CASRGIAGTDTQYF,TGTGCCAGCAGGGGGATAGCGGGCACAGATACGCAGTATTTT
NA,TRBV7-9,TRBD2,TRBJ2-2,CASSLTTSPGELFF,TGTGCCAGCAGCCTGACGACTAGCCCCGGGGAGCTGTTTTTT
NA,TRBV4-3,NA,TRBJ1-2,CASSQDPGANYGYTF,TGCGCCAGCAGCCAAGATCCGGGAGCTAACTATGGCTACACCTTC
NA,TRBV2,TRBD1,TRBJ2-1,CASNKAGTGEFF,TGTGCCAGCAATAAAGCCGGGACAGGGGAGTTCTTC
NA,TRBV6-4,NA,TRBJ2-7,CASRGPWSFGQYF,TGTGCCAGCAGAGGCCCTTGGAGTTTCGGGCAGTACTTC
NA,TRBV28,TRBD1,TRBJ1-2,CASSSTTGGVGGYTF,TGTGCCAGCAGTTCAACCACAGGGGGAGTGGGTGGCTACACCTTC
NA,TRBV7-6,NA,TRBJ1-1,CASSLSPGGFNGLRTEAFF,TGTGCCAGCAGCCTTTCCCCTGGGGGGTTTAATGGTTTAAGGACTGAAGCTTTCTTT
NA,TRBV28,TRBD1,TRBJ2-7,CASRRTGDSYEQYF,TGTGCCAGCAGAAGGACAGGCGACTCCTACGAGCAGTACTTC
few,TRBV27,NA,TRBJ1-6,CASSFDASSYNSPLHF,TGTGCCAGCAGTTTCGATGCTAGCTCCTATAATTCACCCCTCCACTTT